Listed below are T cell receptor beta chains from one sample, sequenced in a study of blood T cell repertoires in COVID-19. Assay: immunoSEQ multiplex PCR; the TCRdb copy retains only in-frame clones and omits some. Of roughly 170,000 clones in the sample, under 90% were seen once. The sequencing input was PBMCs or T cells enriched from blood (not recorded which). The receptor set was obtained from a man in his 60s who had recovered from COVID-19. CDR3s include the opening cysteine and the closing phenylalanine or tryptophan. The order of the fields is V gene, clone size, D gene, J gene, CDR3 protein, CDR3 DNA. D genes are given only for firm matches. The size entry is marked missing in some rows and otherwise reads once, few, many or a size class.

V: TRBV6-5
size: NA
D: NA
J: TRBJ1-6
CDR3: CASSSERGSPLHF
DNA: TGTGCCAGCAGTTCTGAAAGGGGCTCACCCCTCCACTTT

V: TRBV7-3
size: NA
D: NA
J: TRBJ2-1
CDR3: CASSLNSQTYNEQFF
DNA: TGTGCCAGCAGCTTAAATTCCCAGACCTACAATGAGCAGTTCTTC

V: TRBV7-8
size: NA
D: NA
J: TRBJ1-6
CDR3: CASSRSAGLSPLHF
DNA: TGTGCCAGCAGCCGCTCGGCAGGGCTTTCACCCCTCCACTTT

V: TRBV11-2
size: once
D: NA
J: TRBJ2-1
CDR3: CASRRQDLSYNEQFF
DNA: TGTGCCAGCAGACGACAGGACCTCTCCTACAATGAGCAGTTCTTC

V: TRBV29-1
size: NA
D: TRBD1
J: TRBJ2-1
CDR3: CSVEDNLLNPGQGGFEQFF
DNA: TGCAGCGTTGAAGATAATCTCCTGAACCCGGGACAGGGCGGTTTTGAGCAGTTCTTC

V: TRBV7-2
size: NA
D: NA
J: TRBJ1-2
CDR3: CASSLEVSYGYTF
DNA: TGTGCCAGCAGCTTAGAAGTCAGCTATGGCTACACCTTC

V: TRBV2
size: NA
D: TRBD1
J: TRBJ1-2
CDR3: CASRGDSDFFNYGYTF
DNA: TGTGCCAGCAGAGGGGACAGCGATTTCTTCAACTATGGCTACACCTTC

V: TRBV7-9
size: NA
D: TRBD1
J: TRBJ1-2
CDR3: CASSQGGHGYTF
DNA: TGTGCCAGCAGCCAAGGGGGCCATGGCTACACCTTC

V: TRBV24-1
size: NA
D: NA
J: TRBJ2-7
CDR3: CATSEQARMYF
DNA: TGTGCCACCAGTGAGCAGGCAAGGATGTACTTC

V: TRBV3-1/TRBV3-2
size: once
D: NA
J: TRBJ1-4
CDR3: CASRKSGANEKLFF
DNA: TGTGCCAGCAGGAAGTCAGGGGCTAATGAAAAACTGTTTTTT

V: TRBV9
size: NA
D: TRBD1
J: TRBJ2-4
CDR3: CASSTTGGGGNIQYF
DNA: TGTGCCAGCAGCACCACAGGGGGCGGAGGGAACATTCAGTACTTC

V: TRBV3-1/TRBV3-2
size: NA
D: TRBD1
J: TRBJ1-1
CDR3: CASSARDRANTEAFF
DNA: TGTGCCAGCAGCGCCCGGGACAGGGCGAACACTGAAGCTTTCTTT

V: TRBV7-8
size: once
D: TRBD1
J: TRBJ1-1
CDR3: CASSSLGQSTEAFF
DNA: TGTGCCAGCAGCTCTCTGGGACAGAGCACTGAAGCTTTCTTT

V: TRBV29-1
size: once
D: TRBD1
J: TRBJ2-7
CDR3: CSAQTGGDSYEQYF
DNA: TGCAGCGCCCAGACAGGGGGTGATTCCTACGAGCAGTACTTC

V: TRBV19
size: NA
D: NA
J: TRBJ1-2
CDR3: CASSAGPDSDYGYTF
DNA: TGTGCCAGTAGTGCCGGGCCGGACAGCGACTATGGCTACACCTTC

V: TRBV24-1
size: NA
D: TRBD2
J: TRBJ2-2
CDR3: CATSDPIGGGYTGELFF
DNA: TGTGCCACCAGTGATCCCATCGGCGGGGGGTACACCGGGGAGCTGTTTTTT

V: TRBV6-5
size: NA
D: NA
J: TRBJ2-7
CDR3: CASSYLPPGSSYEQYF
DNA: TGTGCCAGCAGTTACTTGCCCCCTGGCAGTTCCTACGAGCAGTACTTC

V: TRBV7-9
size: NA
D: TRBD1
J: TRBJ2-7
CDR3: CASSLPRGQGDF
DNA: TGTGCCAGCAGCCTTCCGAGGGGACAGGGTGACTTC

V: TRBV27
size: NA
D: NA
J: TRBJ1-2
CDR3: CASSPGGFYGYTF
DNA: TGTGCCAGCAGCCCGGGGGGGTTCTATGGCTACACCTTC

V: TRBV9
size: NA
D: TRBD2
J: TRBJ2-1
CDR3: CASSVVGTSGGGSYNEQFF
DNA: TGTGCCAGCAGCGTAGTTGGGACTAGCGGGGGGGGATCCTACAATGAGCAGTTCTTC

V: TRBV28
size: few
D: NA
J: TRBJ1-2
CDR3: CASSSNYGYTF
DNA: TGTGCCAGCAGTTCAAACTATGGCTACACCTTC

V: TRBV28
size: NA
D: NA
J: TRBJ1-6
CDR3: CAGGEDSPLHF
DNA: TGTGCCGGCGGAGAGGATTCACCCCTCCACTTT

V: TRBV15
size: once
D: NA
J: TRBJ2-7
CDR3: CATSRDLGRSYEQYF
DNA: TGTGCCACCAGCAGAGATCTCGGCAGGTCCTACGAGCAGTACTTC